This T cell receptor (beta chain) derives from a study of blood T cell repertoires in COVID-19. Measured with immunoSEQ multiplex PCR; TCRdb has only the in-frame clones, and not every one. The sample holds some 66,000 clones; approximately 82% are singletons and the top ten take more than 6.5%. This CDR3 comprises 16 residues. Germline V gene lookup returns CDR1 LNHNV and CDR2 YYDKDF (reference sequence). V lost 5 bases, J lost 3 bases, and 7 bases stayed unmatched. The rearrangement joins TRBV15 to TRBJ2-3, with 11 bases lining up with TRBD2. Sequencing input: peripheral blood. The source of this sequence is a man in his fifties or sixties with acute or convalescent COVID-19. The CDR3, as DNA: TGTGCCACCAGCGGCCCGGGACTAGCGGATACAGATACGCAGTATTTT. It encodes CATSGPGLADTDTQYF.